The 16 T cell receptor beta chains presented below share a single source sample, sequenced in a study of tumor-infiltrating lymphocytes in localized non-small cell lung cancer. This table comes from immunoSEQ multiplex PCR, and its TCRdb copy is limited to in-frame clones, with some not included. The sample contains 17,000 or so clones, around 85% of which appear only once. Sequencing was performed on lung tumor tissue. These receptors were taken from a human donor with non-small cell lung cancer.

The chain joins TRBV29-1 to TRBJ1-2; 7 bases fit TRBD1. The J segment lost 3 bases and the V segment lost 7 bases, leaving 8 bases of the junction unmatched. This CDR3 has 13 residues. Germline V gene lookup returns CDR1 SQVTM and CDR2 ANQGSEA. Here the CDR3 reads CSAVGGEDYGYTF. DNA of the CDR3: TGCAGCGCCGTAGGGGGCGAGGACTATGGCTACACCTTC.

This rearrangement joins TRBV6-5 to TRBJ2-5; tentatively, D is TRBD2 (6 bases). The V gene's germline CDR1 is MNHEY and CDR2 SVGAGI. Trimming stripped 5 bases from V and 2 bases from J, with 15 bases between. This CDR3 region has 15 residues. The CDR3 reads CASSLFAGLQETQYF. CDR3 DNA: TGTGCCAGCAGTCTGTTCGCGGGGTTACAAGAGACCCAGTACTTC.

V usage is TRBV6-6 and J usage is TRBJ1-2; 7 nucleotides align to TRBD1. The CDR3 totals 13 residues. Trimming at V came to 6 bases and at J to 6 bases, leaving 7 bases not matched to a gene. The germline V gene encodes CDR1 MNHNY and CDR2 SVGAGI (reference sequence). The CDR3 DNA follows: TGTGCCAGCAGACTCGACAGGGCCAATGGCTACACCTTC. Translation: CASRLDRANGYTF.

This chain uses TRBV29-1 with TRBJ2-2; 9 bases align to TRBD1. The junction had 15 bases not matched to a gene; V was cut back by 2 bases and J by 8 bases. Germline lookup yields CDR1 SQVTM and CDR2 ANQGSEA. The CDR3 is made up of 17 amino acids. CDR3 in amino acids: CSVEPHGATGGEGELFF. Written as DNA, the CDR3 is TGCAGCGTTGAACCCCACGGGGCTACAGGGGGCGAAGGGGAGCTGTTTTTT.

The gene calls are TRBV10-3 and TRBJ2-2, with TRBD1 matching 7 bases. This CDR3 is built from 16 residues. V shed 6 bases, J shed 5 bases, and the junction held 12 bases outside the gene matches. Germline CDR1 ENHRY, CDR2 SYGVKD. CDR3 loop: CAIRPDRVRTTGELFF. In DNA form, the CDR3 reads TGTGCCATCAGACCAGACAGGGTCAGAACGACCGGGGAGCTGTTTTTT.

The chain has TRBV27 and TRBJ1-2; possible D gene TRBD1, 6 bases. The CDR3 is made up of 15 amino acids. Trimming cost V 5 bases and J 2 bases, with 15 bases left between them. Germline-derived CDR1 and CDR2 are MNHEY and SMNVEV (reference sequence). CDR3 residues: CASSPSTGRNYGYTF. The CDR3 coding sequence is TGTGCCAGCAGTCCGTCGACAGGACGAAACTATGGCTACACCTTC.

The CDR3 sequence: CASSSGGGSRKAFF. CDR3 bases: TGTGCCAGCAGCTCAGGAGGGGGCTCGAGGAAGGCTTTCTTT. V usage is TRBV7-2 and J usage is TRBJ1-1, with TRBD1 matching over 7 bases. The CDR3 is made up of 14 amino acids. Germline lookup yields CDR1 SGHTA and CDR2 FQGNSA. V was pared by 4 bases and J by 11 bases, with 13 bases of the junction left unmatched.

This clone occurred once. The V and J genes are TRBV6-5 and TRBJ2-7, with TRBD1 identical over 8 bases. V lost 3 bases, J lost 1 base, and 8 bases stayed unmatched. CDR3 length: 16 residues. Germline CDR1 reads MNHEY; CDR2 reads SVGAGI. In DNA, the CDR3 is TGTGCCAGCAGTTATGGGGGGACAGGAATTTCCTACGAGCAGTACTTC. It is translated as CASSYGGTGISYEQYF.

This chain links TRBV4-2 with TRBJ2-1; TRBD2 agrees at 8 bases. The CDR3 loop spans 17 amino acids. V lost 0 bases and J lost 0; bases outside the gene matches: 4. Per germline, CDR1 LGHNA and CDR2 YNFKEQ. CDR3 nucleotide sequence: TGTGCCAGCAGCCAAGATAGCGGGATGTCCTCCTACAATGAGCAGTTCTTC. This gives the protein CASSQDSGMSSYNEQFF.

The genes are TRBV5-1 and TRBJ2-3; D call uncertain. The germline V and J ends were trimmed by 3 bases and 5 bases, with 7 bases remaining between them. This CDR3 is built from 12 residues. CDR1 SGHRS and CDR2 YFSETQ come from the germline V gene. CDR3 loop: CASSSGGDTQYF. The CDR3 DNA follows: TGCGCCAGCAGCTCGGGTGGAGATACGCAGTATTTT.

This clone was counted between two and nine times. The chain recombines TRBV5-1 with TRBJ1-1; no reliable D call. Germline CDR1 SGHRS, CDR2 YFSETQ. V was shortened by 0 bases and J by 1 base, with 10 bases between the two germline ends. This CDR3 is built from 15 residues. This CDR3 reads CASSLELASNTEAFF. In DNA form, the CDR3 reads TGCGCCAGCAGCTTGGAGCTGGCATCGAACACTGAAGCTTTCTTT.

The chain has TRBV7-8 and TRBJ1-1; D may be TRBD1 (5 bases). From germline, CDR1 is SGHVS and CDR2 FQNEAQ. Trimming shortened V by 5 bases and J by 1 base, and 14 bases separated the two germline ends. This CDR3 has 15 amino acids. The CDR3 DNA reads TGTGCCAGCAGCCTCAGCCTCGGGGGGAACACTGAAGCTTTCTTT. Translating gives CASSLSLGGNTEAFF.

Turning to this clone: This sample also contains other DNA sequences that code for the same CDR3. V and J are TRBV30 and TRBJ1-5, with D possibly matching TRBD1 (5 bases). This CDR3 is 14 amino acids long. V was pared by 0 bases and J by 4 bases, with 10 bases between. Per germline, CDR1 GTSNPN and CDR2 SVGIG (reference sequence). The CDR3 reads CAWSVLGRNQPQHF. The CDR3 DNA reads TGTGCCTGGAGTGTCCTGGGGCGAAATCAGCCCCAGCATTTT.

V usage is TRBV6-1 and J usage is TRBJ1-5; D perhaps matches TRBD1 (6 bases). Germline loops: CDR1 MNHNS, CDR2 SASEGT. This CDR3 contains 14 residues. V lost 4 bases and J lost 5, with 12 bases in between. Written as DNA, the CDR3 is TGTGCCAGCAGTGGCTTCAAGGGGGATCAGCCCCAGCATTTT. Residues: CASSGFKGDQPQHF.

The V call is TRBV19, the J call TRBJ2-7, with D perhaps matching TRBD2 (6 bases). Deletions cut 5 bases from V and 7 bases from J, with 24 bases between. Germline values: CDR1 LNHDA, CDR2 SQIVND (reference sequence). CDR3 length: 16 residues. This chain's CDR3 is CASSRAPRGGLGEQYF. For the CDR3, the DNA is TGTGCCAGTAGTCGGGCCCCCCGTGGGGGACTTGGGGAGCAGTACTTC.

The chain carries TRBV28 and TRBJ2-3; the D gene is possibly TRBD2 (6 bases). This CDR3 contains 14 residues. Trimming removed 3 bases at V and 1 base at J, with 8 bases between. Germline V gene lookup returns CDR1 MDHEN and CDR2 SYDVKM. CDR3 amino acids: CASSFVAGTDTQYF. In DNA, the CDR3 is TGTGCCAGCAGTTTTGTAGCGGGCACAGATACGCAGTATTTT.